This TCR beta chain derives from a study of CXCR3-negative and CXCR3-positive naive CD8 T cells. Findings of the study overall: Naive CXCR3-positive and CXCR3-negative cells shared similar TRBV-TRBJ usage, unlike memory cells. Greater hydrophobicity was found in TRB CDR3s of CXCR3-positive naive cells than of CXCR3-negative naive cells.

The CDR3 totals 16 residues. Germline V gene data show CDR1 as SQVTM and CDR2 as ANQGSEA. Through 5' RACE with UMI labels, the TRB cDNA libraries were prepared. After re-calling the 5' RACE reads, TCRdb lists one entry per CDR3 protein, DNA absent. Its table lists 150,000 to 160,000 distinct CDR3 sequences. Turning to this clonotype: Its target is unknown.

Sorting was done in triplicate for each CD8+ T cell subset (300,000 cells each). Naive CD8+ T cells showed a CD45RO-CCR7+CD27+CD95- phenotype. This chain links TRBV29-1 with TRBJ2-7; the TCRdb call, TRBD1, lacks DNA for checking. This receptor was taken from a human donor in good health. Some clones in this sample may be carry-over from other donors' samples. Material: naive CXCR3+ CD8+ T cells from blood. Stated subset: CD45RO-CCR7+CD27+CD95- naive CD8+ T cells expressing CXCR3 (TNR3+). The chain's CDR3 is CSVGGRDRTKPYEQYF.